The entry below describes one T cell receptor beta chain. What it binds is not known. Each TCR beta library was made by quantitative 5'-RACE that incorporated molecular barcodes. From the 5' RACE reads, TCRdb called clonotypes with MiXCR, one entry per CDR3 protein. The sample lists more than 250,000 distinct CDR3 sequences, 11% occurring once. The germline CDR1 and CDR2 sequences are DFQATT and SNEGSKA (reference sequence). Deletions cut 5 bases from V and 9 bases from J, with 17 bases between. The CDR3 loop spans 13 amino acids. The data were obtained in a study of CD8 T cells in ankylosing spondylitis. Study results and caveats: A motif of fewer than ten highly homologous TCR beta variants was seen as apparently characteristic of ankylosing spondylitis blood. Both synovial fluid and blood in reactive arthritis had previously been reported to carry some motif variants. Disease-linked clones reportedly showed significant enrichment in matched ankylosing spondylitis synovial fluid.

What was sequenced was blood, either unsorted or a sorted T cell fraction (not recorded which). The sequence was obtained from a female donor with ankylosing spondylitis or in good health (not recorded which). This rearrangement joins TRBV20-1 to TRBJ2-1; TRBD1 is a possible D gene (5 bases). The CDR3 reads CSARKGSVGEQFF. CDR3 nucleotide sequence: TGCAGTGCTCGGAAGGGGTCAGTGGGTGAGCAGTTCTTC.